This entry lists 8 T cell receptor beta chains sequenced from one sample in a study of cytomegalovirus exposure and HLA in healthy donors. PCR amplification relied on 60 Vbeta primers (plus 13 Jbeta primers). Sequencing was performed with immunoSEQ multiplex PCR; in TCRdb, only in-frame clones are kept and a portion is missing. Among under 150,000 clones listed, 80% were seen once. Sequencing used PBMCs. These receptor sequences come from a man aged 40-50 years in good health and CMV-seropositive.

J is TRBJ1-2 and V is TRBV7-9; possible D gene TRBD1, 6 bases. The CDR3 loop spans 15 amino acids. The V end lost 1 base, the J end lost 3 bases, and 12 bases lay between the germline ends. Germline CDR1 and CDR2: SEHNR and FQNEAQ (reference sequence). The DNA of the CDR3 is TGTGCCAGCAGCTTAGTGGTAGGGGGGGACTATGGCTACACCTTC. This codes for CASSLVVGGDYGYTF.

This chain connects TRBV30 to TRBJ1-2; D unclear. There are 13 residues in the CDR3. Germline values: CDR1 GTSNPN, CDR2 SVGIG (reference sequence). The V end lost 3 bases, the J end lost 2 bases, and 10 bases lay between the germline ends. CDR3 nucleotides: TGTGCCTGGAGGCGGCCGGGGAACTATGGCTACACCTTC. This codes for CAWRRPGNYGYTF.

V and J are TRBV10-3 and TRBJ2-3; D perhaps matches TRBD1 (5 bases). The CDR3 covers 15 residues. V lost 3 bases to trimming and J lost 0 bases, with 10 bases between them. Per the germline V gene, CDR1 is ENHRY and CDR2 is SYGVKD. The CDR3 region has the DNA TGTGCCATCAGTGACAGGGCCACTAGCACAGATACGCAGTATTTT. Translation: CAISDRATSTDTQYF.

V gene TRBV25-1 combines with J gene TRBJ1-5, with TRBD1 identical over 9 bases. The CDR3 has 12 residues. Germline CDR1 and CDR2: MGHDK and SYGVNS. The ends lost 5 bases at V and 11 bases at J; junction bases unmatched: 4. The CDR3 region is CASSLTGGAQHF. The CDR3 DNA reads as TGTGCCAGCAGTTTGACAGGGGGGGCCCAGCATTTT.

Of note for this clone: Its ends do not fully match the called genes, so a read error is possible. The chain couples TRBV9 to TRBJ1-1; D is undetermined. The V gene's germline CDR1 is SGDLS and CDR2 YYNGEE. This CDR3 has 15 residues. The CDR3 bases are TGTGCCAGCAGCTCCCAGTTTTCGAGTCTTCGGGGAGCTCTATTT. Its translation: CASSSQFSSLRGALF.

V usage is TRBV4-3 and J usage is TRBJ1-4; D call uncertain. CDR3 length equals 16 residues. Deletions cut 0 bases from V and 0 bases from J, with 8 bases between. CDR1 and CDR2 (germline): LGHNA, YSLEER. In nucleotides, the CDR3 is TGCGCCAGCAGCCAAGAACCCGGTCCAACTAATGAAAAACTGTTTTTT. Its translation is CASSQEPGPTNEKLFF.

The chain is built from TRBV5-1 and TRBJ1-2; 10 bases match TRBD1. The CDR3 totals 14 residues. The V and J ends lost 2 bases and 6 bases, in that order; junction bases with no gene match: 4. The germline V gene encodes CDR1 SGHRS and CDR2 YFSETQ. The CDR3 sequence: CASSFRQGADGYTF. The DNA of the CDR3 is TGCGCCAGCAGCTTCCGACAGGGGGCGGATGGCTACACCTTC.

The CDR3 coding sequence is TGTGCCAGCAGCCAAGGCCTACAGGGGGTGAACACTGAAGCTTTCTTT. Amino acids: CASSQGLQGVNTEAFF. The V call is TRBV4-2, the J call TRBJ1-1; 8 nucleotides align to TRBD1. V lost 1 base to trimming and J lost 0 bases; unmatched junction nucleotides: 4. The germline V gene has CDR1 LGHNA and CDR2 YNFKEQ. The CDR3 has 16 residues.